This entry is about one T cell receptor (beta chain). This sample was included in a study of control samples from healthy donors and cancer patients. Clones were sequenced by immunoSEQ multiplex PCR, and TCRdb holds only the in-frame ones, with some missing. Among tens of thousands of clones listed, 85% to 90% were seen once. The CDR3 has 14 residues. V was clipped by 5 bases and J by 0 bases, with 5 bases between them. Germline CDR1 MNHEY, CDR2 SVGEGT. The source material was PBMCs. The chain recombines TRBV6-2 or TRBV6-3 with TRBJ2-6, with D unresolved. This TCR was recovered from a woman aged 55-69 years with head and neck cancer. In nucleotides, the CDR3 is TGTGCCAGCAGTGACGACTCTGGGGCCAACGTCCTGACTTTC. It translates to CASSDDSGANVLTF.